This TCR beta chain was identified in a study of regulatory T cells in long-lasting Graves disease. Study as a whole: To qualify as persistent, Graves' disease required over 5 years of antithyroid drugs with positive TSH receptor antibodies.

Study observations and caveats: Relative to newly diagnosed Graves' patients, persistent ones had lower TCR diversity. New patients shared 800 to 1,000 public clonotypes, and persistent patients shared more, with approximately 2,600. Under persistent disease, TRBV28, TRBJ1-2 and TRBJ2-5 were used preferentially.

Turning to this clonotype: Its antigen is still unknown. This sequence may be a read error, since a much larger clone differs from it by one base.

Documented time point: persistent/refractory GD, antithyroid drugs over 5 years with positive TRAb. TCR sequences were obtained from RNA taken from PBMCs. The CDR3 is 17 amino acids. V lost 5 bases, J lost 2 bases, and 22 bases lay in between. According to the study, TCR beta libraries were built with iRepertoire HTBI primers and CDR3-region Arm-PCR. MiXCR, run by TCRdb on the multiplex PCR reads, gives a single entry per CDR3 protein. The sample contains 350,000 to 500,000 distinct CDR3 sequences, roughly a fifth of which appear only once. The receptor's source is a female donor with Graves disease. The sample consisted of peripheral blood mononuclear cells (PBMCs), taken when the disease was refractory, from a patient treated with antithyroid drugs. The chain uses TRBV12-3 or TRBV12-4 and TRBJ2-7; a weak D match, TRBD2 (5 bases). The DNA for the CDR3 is TGTGCCAGCAGTCCGACAAAGCTAGCCCTGAGCCCCTACGAGCAGTACTTC. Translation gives CASSPTKLALSPYEQYF.